The clone carrying this T cell receptor (beta chain) was observed a handful of times. Its antigen remains unidentified. It was through 5'RACE template switching that TCR cDNA was made, with a universal primer site and UMIs added. TCRdb reprocessed the 5' RACE reads via MiXCR and lists one record per CDR3 protein. The sample comprises a few hundred thousand distinct CDR3 sequences, about 7% of which are singletons, and about 0.95% rests with the top ten. There are 16 residues in the CDR3. Between the trimmed V and J ends, which lost 5 bases and 2 bases, there was a span of 18 bases. Germline assignment: CDR1 LNHDA and CDR2 SQIVND (reference sequence). The source of the sample is a study of T cells after yellow fever vaccination. For the study at large: Fractions containing few cells were prepared with SMART-Seq v4 Ultra Low Input. Study conclusions and caveats: Although most clonotypes did not, a small share appeared in both CD4 and CD8 compartments.

The rearrangement uses TRBV19 and TRBJ2-5, with D possibly being TRBD1 or TRBD2 (5 bases each). The source is a young man who received the YFV17D yellow fever vaccine. This sample comprised CD4+ T cells sorted from PBMCs, obtained on the day of the yellow fever booster vaccination. The DNA for the CDR3 is TGTGCCAGTAGTCCTGGTGGGGGAGTAGCACAAGAGACCCAGTACTTC. Its protein product is CASSPGGGVAQETQYF.